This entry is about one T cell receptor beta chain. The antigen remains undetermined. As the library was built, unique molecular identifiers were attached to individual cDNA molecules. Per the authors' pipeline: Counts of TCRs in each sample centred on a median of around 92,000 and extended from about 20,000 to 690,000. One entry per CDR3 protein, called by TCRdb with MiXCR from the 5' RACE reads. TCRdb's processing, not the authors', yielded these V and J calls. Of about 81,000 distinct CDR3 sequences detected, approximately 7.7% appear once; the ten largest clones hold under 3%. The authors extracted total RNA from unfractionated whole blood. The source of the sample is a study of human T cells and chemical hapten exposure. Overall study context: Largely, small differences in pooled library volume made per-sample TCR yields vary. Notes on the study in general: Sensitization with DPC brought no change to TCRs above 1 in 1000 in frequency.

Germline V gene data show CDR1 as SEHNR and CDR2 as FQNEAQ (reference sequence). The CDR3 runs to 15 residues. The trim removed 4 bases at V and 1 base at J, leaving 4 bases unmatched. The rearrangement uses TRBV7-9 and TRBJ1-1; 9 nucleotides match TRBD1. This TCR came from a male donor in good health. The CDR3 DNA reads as TGTGCCAGCAGCTCGCTGGGACAGGGGAACACTGAAGCTTTCTTT. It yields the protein CASSSLGQGNTEAFF.